The entry below describes one TCR beta chain. This record belongs to a study of shared T cell receptors in the human thymus. Produced via immunoSEQ multiplex PCR; TCRdb's table is partial and in-frame only. This sample has 72,000 or so clones, with nearly 95% found just once. This CDR3 contains 16 residues. J was trimmed by 0 bases and V by 3 bases; bases with no gene match: 5. Per the germline V gene, CDR1 is SEHNR and CDR2 is FQNEAQ (reference sequence). The chain couples TRBV7-9 to TRBJ1-2; TRBD1 matches at 9 bases. The sequence came from a human donor. Sequenced sample: thymocytes. The CDR3 is CASSLDRGRTNYGYTF. The CDR3 DNA reads TGTGCCAGCAGCTTGGACAGGGGCCGAACTAACTATGGCTACACCTTC.